What follows describes a single TCR beta chain. Methods used by the authors: Amplification of reference gene primers provided the estimated nucleated cell counts. Here immunoSEQ multiplex PCR was the method, and the copy in TCRdb shows in-frame clones only, minus some. Clone size and the V and J calls come from that table; the DNA yielded D and trimming. Of tens of thousands of clones listed, 80% to 90% are singletons. The data derive from a study of blood T cell repertoires in COVID-19. Study-wide background: Spain, Italy and the United States supplied samples that represented acute and convalescent COVID-19. T cells, B-cell-depleted T cells, or PBMCs provided the cDNA or gDNA that served as material.

The sample was peripheral blood. The receptor was isolated from a woman in her sixties or seventies with acute or convalescent COVID-19.

CDR3 sequence reads: CASSEIATRQGHGYTF. CDR3 in DNA: TGTGCCAGCAGTGAAATCGCTACGAGACAGGGACATGGCTACACCTTC. V gene TRBV6-1 combines with J gene TRBJ1-2; TRBD1 matches 7 bases. Germline V lookup: CDR1 MNHNS, CDR2 SASEGT. The CDR3 contains 16 residues. V was pared by 2 bases and J by 6 bases, with 12 bases of the junction left unmatched.